One sample yielded the 29 T cell receptor beta chains listed below, sequenced in a study of shared clonotypes between healthy human individuals. Data came from immunoSEQ multiplex PCR; TCRdb stores just in-frame clones and leaves some out. This sample has roughly 650,000 clones; about 97% occur once, and the top ten carry about 0.057%. Material: naive CD4+ T cells sorted from blood. The subset: CD45RA+ positively selected. These receptors came from a woman aged 25 to 39 in good health.

Comment on this clone: Other DNA sequences within the sample encode an identical CDR3. DNA for the CDR3: TGCAGTGCTAGACGAGAAAAACTGTTTTTT. It codes for CSARREKLFF. V and J are TRBV20-1 and TRBJ1-4; D is ambiguous. The CDR3 length is 10 residues. The ends were cut back, 2 bases at V and 8 bases at J, with 3 bases in the middle. Germline lookup yields CDR1 DFQATT and CDR2 SNEGSKA (reference sequence).

The chain has TRBV29-1 and TRBJ2-1; 14 nucleotides line up with TRBD2. Germline V lookup: CDR1 SQVTM, CDR2 ANQGSEA. This CDR3 is built from 17 residues. Trimming took 7 bases from V and 1 from J; bases not matched to a gene: 9. The CDR3 DNA sequence: TGCAGCGCCGTAGGACTAGCGGGAGGAAGTTCCTACAATGAGCAGTTCTTC. It yields the protein CSAVGLAGGSSYNEQFF.

This rearrangement joins TRBV13 to TRBJ2-3; D possibly corresponds to TRBD2 (6 bases). Trimming left V 9 bases short and J 2 bases short, with 18 bases between. CDR1 and CDR2 (germline): PRHDT, FYEKMQ (reference sequence). The CDR3 is 15 amino acids. The CDR3 is CASQLLGLDTDTQYF. The CDR3 nucleotides read TGTGCCAGTCAGTTGCTGGGACTCGACACAGATACGCAGTATTTT.

The CDR3 nucleotides read TGTGCCAGCAGTTACCGGTCAGGGGGCGAAAAACTGTTTTTT. Translated: CASSYRSGGEKLFF. V usage is TRBV6-6 and J usage is TRBJ1-4; 8 bases match TRBD1. V lost 2 bases to trimming and J lost 8 bases; unmatched junction nucleotides: 4. This CDR3 contains 14 residues. Germline CDR1 and CDR2: MNHNY and SVGAGI (reference sequence).

This chain joins TRBV27 and TRBJ2-7; the match to TRBD2 covers 8 bases. There are 17 residues in the CDR3. Trimming took 4 bases from V and 4 from J; bases not matched to a gene: 15. In germline, CDR1 is MNHEY, CDR2 SMNVEV (reference sequence). The CDR3 DNA reads TGTGCCAGCAGTTCCAGAACTAGCGGCCTTTTATGGTACGAGCAGTACTTC. Its translation: CASSSRTSGLLWYEQYF.

In DNA form, the CDR3 reads TGTGCCAGCAGTGGGGGACAGGGGGCCATCTATAGCAATCAGCCCCAGCATTTT. This gives the protein CASSGGQGAIYSNQPQHF. V is TRBV28 and J is TRBJ1-5; TRBD1 matches at 12 bases. CDR1 and CDR2 from the germline V gene are MDHEN and SYDVKM. V gave up 5 bases and J gave up 0 bases; unmatched junction bases: 8. This CDR3 has 18 residues.

The CDR3 bases are TGCGCCAGCAGCCAGCCCAGACTGGCTCGGAATGAGCAGTTCTTC. Protein: CASSQPRLARNEQFF. The chain uses TRBV4-1 and TRBJ2-1; the D is unclear. CDR1 and CDR2 from the germline V gene are MGHRA and YSYEKL. V was cut by 3 bases and J by 7 bases, with 16 bases left in between. The CDR3 spans 15 residues.

The V and J genes are TRBV10-1 and TRBJ2-3, with 7 bases fitting TRBD2. The CDR3 extends over 14 amino acids. The J segment lost 7 bases and the V segment lost 6 bases, leaving 10 bases of the junction unmatched. CDR1 and CDR2 (germline): WNHNN, SYGVQD (reference sequence). DNA of the CDR3: TGCGCCAGCAGGCCCGAGGGAGGGTTAAATACGCAGTATTTT. Encoded protein: CASRPEGGLNTQYF.

The J gene is TRBJ1-5, the V gene TRBV28; D unclear. CDR1 and CDR2 from the germline V gene are MDHEN and SYDVKM. This CDR3 is 15 amino acids long. Trimming shortened V by 3 bases and J by 5 bases, and 14 bases separated the two germline ends. The CDR3 is CASSFKVRSYQPQHF. For the CDR3, the DNA is TGTGCCAGCAGTTTCAAGGTTAGAAGCTATCAGCCCCAGCATTTT.

V is TRBV2 and J is TRBJ1-2; TRBD1 matches 7 bases. The CDR3 consists of 15 residues. V shed 6 bases and J 6 bases; nucleotides not matched to a gene: 13. CDR1 and CDR2 from the germline V gene are SNHLY and FYNNEI. In DNA, the CDR3 is TGTGCCAGCAGCGAACTAGGGGGCCCTGGAAATGGCTACACCTTC. Translating it yields CASSELGGPGNGYTF.

J is TRBJ2-7 and V is TRBV28; D is tentatively TRBD1 or TRBD2 (5 bases each). The V gene's germline CDR1 is MDHEN and CDR2 SYDVKM. The CDR3 is 12 residues long. The V end was cut by 8 bases, the J end by 4 bases, with 12 bases between. The CDR3 loop is CASGSGPYEQYF. The CDR3 DNA sequence: TGTGCCAGCGGGTCGGGACCGTACGAGCAGTACTTC.

The chain combines TRBV28 with TRBJ2-5, with D maybe TRBD1 (6 bases). CDR1 is MDHEN, CDR2 SYDVKM, per germline. The CDR3 has 14 residues. V was shortened by 4 bases and J by 4 bases, with 13 bases between the two germline ends. The CDR3 loop is CASSSPDRPETQYF. For the CDR3, the DNA is TGTGCCAGCAGTTCCCCGGACAGACCAGAGACCCAGTACTTC.

V and J are TRBV28 and TRBJ2-5; 14 bases agree with TRBD2. Germline lookup yields CDR1 MDHEN and CDR2 SYDVKM. With 4 bases clipped from V and 3 bases from J, the junction kept 4 bases outside the gene matches. This CDR3 comprises 16 residues. Here the CDR3 DNA reads TGTGCCAGCAGTTGGACTAGCGGGAGGCCCGAAGAGACCCAGTACTTC. Translating gives CASSWTSGRPEETQYF.

CDR3 amino acids: CASSRTGTGNTEAFF. The CDR3 bases are TGTGCCAGCAGTAGGACCGGGACAGGGAACACTGAAGCTTTCTTT. The J gene is TRBJ1-1, the V gene TRBV28; 8 bases match TRBD1. Germline values: CDR1 MDHEN, CDR2 SYDVKM. J gave up 1 base and V 5 bases, and 6 bases lay outside the gene matches. There are 15 residues in the CDR3.

V is TRBV2 and J is TRBJ2-5, with 11 bases identical to TRBD2. The CDR3 totals 15 residues. With V trimmed by 7 bases and J by 3 bases, 7 bases remained unmatched. Per germline, CDR1 SNHLY and CDR2 FYNNEI. The CDR3 DNA reads as TGTGCCAGCATTGTACTAGCGGGAGTTAAAGAGACCCAGTACTTC. Translated, it gives CASIVLAGVKETQYF.

The rearrangement joins TRBV5-1 to TRBJ2-5, with D uncertain. The CDR3 spans 12 residues. V lost 3 bases, J lost 1 base, and 4 bases lay in between. The germline V gene has CDR1 SGHRS and CDR2 YFSETQ. The CDR3 nucleotides read TGCGCCAGCAGCTCAACCCAAGAGACCCAGTACTTC. Its translation: CASSSTQETQYF.

V is TRBV5-1 and J is TRBJ1-4; 7 bases are shared with TRBD1. Germline V gene lookup returns CDR1 SGHRS and CDR2 YFSETQ. The length of the CDR3 is 15 residues. Trimming removed 1 base from V and 4 bases from J; junction bases left unmatched: 4. CDR3 DNA sequence: TGCGCCAGCAGCTTGCTGGGGACAGATAATGAAAAACTGTTTTTT. Translation: CASSLLGTDNEKLFF.

The CDR3 sequence: CASSRDGLITGELFF. The CDR3 DNA is TGCGCCAGCAGCCGAGACGGATTGATCACCGGGGAGCTGTTTTTT. The rearrangement uses TRBV5-1 and TRBJ2-2; D gene ambiguous. Germline V lookup: CDR1 SGHRS, CDR2 YFSETQ. CDR3 length: 15 amino acids. V was pared by 4 bases and J by 4 bases, with 14 bases between.

In the case of this clone: The sample has other DNA sequences that encode this CDR3 too. The chain has TRBV19 and TRBJ2-2, with D perhaps TRBD1 or TRBD2 (5 bases each). Germline V gene lookup returns CDR1 LNHDA and CDR2 SQIVND (reference sequence). This CDR3 region has 14 residues. With 6 bases removed from V and 1 base from J, the gap between germline ends came to 9 bases. The CDR3 sequence is CASRGTGNTGELFF. CDR3 DNA sequence: TGTGCCAGTAGAGGGACCGGGAACACCGGGGAGCTGTTTTTT.

The rearrangement joins TRBV20-1 to TRBJ2-7, with D perhaps TRBD2 (6 bases). The germline V gene encodes CDR1 DFQATT and CDR2 SNEGSKA (reference sequence). The germline V and J ends were trimmed by 0 bases and 9 bases, with 9 bases remaining between them. The CDR3 runs to 11 residues. For the CDR3, the DNA is TGCAGTGCTAGAGATAGCGGTCTGCAGTACTTC. Protein product: CSARDSGLQYF.

V is TRBV30 and J is TRBJ1-5; D unresolved. V was pared by 4 bases and J by 3 bases, with 16 bases between. Germline loops: CDR1 GTSNPN, CDR2 SVGIG (reference sequence). This CDR3 contains 15 residues. The CDR3 loop is CAWTLGGGPNQPQHF. CDR3 DNA sequence: TGTGCCTGGACCCTCGGTGGCGGCCCCAATCAGCCCCAGCATTTT.

The table lists this clone with a count of one. V usage is TRBV4-2 and J usage is TRBJ2-1, with 10 bases identical to TRBD2. Unmatched junction bases numbered 10, after V lost 0 bases and J lost 8 bases. CDR3 length: 17 amino acids. Germline V gene data show CDR1 as LGHNA and CDR2 as YNFKEQ. The CDR3 DNA reads TGTGCCAGCAGCCAAGATCCGACTAGCGGGTTAGTCTATGAGCAGTTCTTC. It specifies CASSQDPTSGLVYEQFF.

The rearrangement links TRBV2 to TRBJ2-7, with D perhaps TRBD1 (5 bases). The germline V gene encodes CDR1 SNHLY and CDR2 FYNNEI. This CDR3 is 13 amino acids long. V was shortened by 6 bases and J by 5 bases, with 14 bases between the two germline ends. As DNA, the CDR3 is TGTGCCAGCAGCCTGGGGCGCGGCGACGAGCAGTACTTC. Its protein product is CASSLGRGDEQYF.

The chain links TRBV5-1 to TRBJ2-6; no reliable D call. The CDR3 extends over 14 amino acids. Germline CDR1 and CDR2: SGHRS and YFSETQ. V shed 5 bases and J shed 4 bases, with 10 bases lying between them. CDR3 sequence (DNA): TGCGCCAGCAGGTCTGCGGTGGGGGCCAACGTCCTGACTTTC. Translating it yields CASRSAVGANVLTF.

This clone was picked up one time. The genes are TRBV5-4 and TRBJ2-1; 7 nucleotides match TRBD2. The V and J ends lost 0 bases and 3 bases, in that order; junction bases with no gene match: 6. Germline lookup yields CDR1 SGHNT and CDR2 YYREEE (reference sequence). The CDR3 runs 16 residues. CDR3 sequence reads: CASSLVRGSNYNEQFF. CDR3 sequence (DNA): TGTGCCAGCAGCTTGGTTCGCGGGAGTAACTACAATGAGCAGTTCTTC.

The chain employs TRBV5-1 and TRBJ2-5, with 7 bases fitting TRBD2. The tail of the sequence fits TRBJ2-7 better, so the J call may be wrong. Germline V gene lookup returns CDR1 SGHRS and CDR2 YFSETQ. The CDR3 is made up of 15 amino acids. CDR3 protein: CASSLEVAGWNEQYF. DNA of the CDR3: TGCGCCAGCAGCCTCGAAGTAGCGGGTTGGAACGAGCAGTACTTC.

This clone was observed once. The chain carries TRBV30 and TRBJ2-5; no clear D gene. The CDR3 has 12 amino acids. With 1 base removed from V and 5 bases from J, the gap between germline ends came to 8 bases. Germline CDR1 reads GTSNPN; CDR2 reads SVGIG (reference sequence). CDR3 sequence reads: CAWSAPRETQYF. In DNA, the CDR3 is TGTGCCTGGAGTGCCCCACGGGAGACCCAGTACTTC.

This sequence joins TRBV28 and TRBJ1-3, with 7 positions matching TRBD1. The CDR3 is 15 amino acids. Germline-derived CDR1 and CDR2 are MDHEN and SYDVKM. V shed 6 bases and J 2 bases; nucleotides not matched to a gene: 7. As DNA, the CDR3 is TGTGCCAGCAGAGGTCAGGGGGTCGCTGGAAACACCATATATTTT. It codes for CASRGQGVAGNTIYF. Supplemented by reference TRBV28 and TRBJ1-3, the full variable domain reads DVKVTQSSRYLVKRTGEKVFLECVQDMDHENMFWYRQDPGLGLRLIYFSYDVKMKEKGDIPEGYSVSREKKERFSLILESASTNQTSMYLCASRGQGVAGNTIYFGEGSWLTVV.

The chain uses TRBV18 and TRBJ1-1; no reliable D call. The germline V and J ends were trimmed by 0 bases and 2 bases, with 10 bases remaining between them. The CDR3 is 15 residues long. Germline V gene sequence: CDR1 KGHSH, CDR2 LQKENI. Here the CDR3 reads CASSPPRAGNTEAFF. CDR3 coding DNA: TGTGCCAGCTCACCACCGCGGGCAGGTAACACTGAAGCTTTCTTT.